What follows is one T cell receptor beta chain and its context. Antigen specificity is unknown. The PCR was carried out with 60 Vbeta primers and 13 Jbeta primers. Sequencing used immunoSEQ multiplex PCR; TCRdb keeps in-frame clones, though not all of them. The data hold around 220,000 clones, with around 80% observed a single time. The entry originates in a study of cytomegalovirus exposure and HLA in healthy donors. Study context: Prior work identified 95 million to 120 million unique TCR beta sequences in around 170 million T cells. Researchers found that about four fifths of 350 to 500 genotyped donors fell within the Caucasian-associated ancestry cluster.

The study's findings and limits: CMV serostatus stood as the only immune exposure information on hand. For most TCR beta V segments, an earlier analysis put the productive rate at about 87% or about 30% of the time.

The CDR3 totals 16 residues. With 3 bases clipped from V and 6 bases from J, the junction kept 9 bases outside the gene matches. Germline V CDR1 and CDR2: SGHRS, YFSETQ. This receptor was obtained from a girl aged 2 to 10 in good health and CMV-seronegative. Sequencing was carried out using PBMCs. The rearrangement uses TRBV5-1 and TRBJ1-6, with TRBD1 matching 7 bases. CDR3 protein: CASSSAGAGGNSPLHF. CDR3 sequence (DNA): TGCGCCAGCAGCTCCGCCGGGGCAGGGGGTAATTCACCCCTCCACTTT.